A selection of T cell receptor beta chains follows, all from one sample in a study of control samples from healthy donors and cancer patients. Some clones are missing from TCRdb's copy, which holds only in-frame ones; the method was immunoSEQ multiplex PCR. Of roughly 93,000 clones in the sample, 85% to 90% were seen once. Sequencing was performed on PBMCs. These receptors all come from a woman between 50 and 59 years old with colorectal cancer. CDR3s include the opening cysteine and the closing phenylalanine or tryptophan. Fields, in order: clone size, D gene, V gene, J gene, CDR3 protein, CDR3 DNA. A D gene is named only where the DNA matches it firmly. Rows may omit the clone size; those that give it use once, few, many or a size class.

size: -; D: -; V: TRBV28; J: TRBJ2-2; CDR3: CASSPPSNTGELFF; DNA: TGTGCCAGCAGCCCCCCATCTAACACCGGGGAGCTGTTTTTT
size: -; D: -; V: TRBV5-1; J: TRBJ1-6; CDR3: CASSLGQGENSPLHF; DNA: TGCGCCAGCAGCTTGGGGCAGGGCGAGAATTCACCCCTCCACTTT
size: once; D: TRBD1; V: TRBV12-3/TRBV12-4; J: TRBJ1-1; CDR3: CASTATGITEAFF; DNA: TGTGCCAGCACCGCGACAGGGATAACTGAAGCTTTCTTT
size: few; D: TRBD2; V: TRBV3-1/TRBV3-2; J: TRBJ2-5; CDR3: CASSQSGTSGRETQYF; DNA: TGTGCCAGCAGCCAATCCGGGACTAGCGGTAGGGAGACCCAGTACTTC
size: -; D: TRBD1; V: TRBV20-1; J: TRBJ1-5; CDR3: CSASPLTAGTGNQPQHF; DNA: TGCAGTGCTAGTCCCCTTACGGCCGGGACAGGCAATCAGCCCCAGCATTTT
size: -; D: -; V: TRBV18; J: TRBJ1-1; CDR3: CASSPPGLTGEAFF; DNA: TGTGCCAGCTCACCACCGGGGCTAACCGGTGAAGCTTTCTTT
size: -; D: TRBD1; V: TRBV28; J: TRBJ2-4; CDR3: CASSLYLLRQGLSKNIQYF; DNA: TGTGCCAGCAGTTTATACCTCCTCCGACAGGGTCTATCCAAAAACATTCAGTACTTC
size: -; D: -; V: TRBV6-6; J: TRBJ2-2; CDR3: CASSRTVSTGELFF; DNA: TGTGCCAGCAGTAGGACAGTCAGCACCGGGGAGCTGTTTTTT
size: -; D: -; V: TRBV2; J: TRBJ2-2; CDR3: CASSEEVWRTNTGELFF; DNA: TGTGCCAGCAGTGAAGAGGTATGGCGGACGAACACCGGGGAGCTGTTTTTT
size: -; D: -; V: TRBV25-1; J: TRBJ2-5; CDR3: CASSDSPVETQYF; DNA: TGTGCCAGCAGTGATTCGCCGGTGGAGACCCAGTACTTC
size: -; D: TRBD1; V: TRBV3-1/TRBV3-2; J: TRBJ2-6; CDR3: CASSAQGAGANVLTF; DNA: TGTGCCAGCAGTGCTCAGGGGGCTGGGGCCAACGTCCTGACTTTC
size: -; D: -; V: TRBV12-3/TRBV12-4; J: TRBJ2-1; CDR3: CASSLTGEQFF; DNA: TGTGCCAGCAGTCTCACAGGGGAGCAGTTCTTC
size: -; D: -; V: TRBV2; J: TRBJ1-2; CDR3: CASSEHTGSGYGYTF; DNA: TGTGCCAGCAGCGAACACACAGGGTCCGGCTATGGCTACACCTTC
size: once; D: -; V: TRBV5-1; J: TRBJ1-1; CDR3: CASSLAAGLNTEAFF; DNA: TGCGCCAGCAGCTTGGCCGCGGGGCTGAACACTGAAGCTTTCTTT
size: few; D: -; V: TRBV2; J: TRBJ2-3; CDR3: CASSADLGDTQYF; DNA: TGTGCCAGCTCCGCCGACCTTGGGGATACGCAGTATTTT
size: -; D: TRBD1; V: TRBV28; J: TRBJ1-2; CDR3: CASSLVDRDTYGYTF; DNA: TGTGCCAGCAGTTTAGTAGACAGGGATACCTATGGCTACACCTTC
size: -; D: TRBD2; V: TRBV5-1; J: TRBJ2-3; CDR3: CASSPVMGGGAWDTQYF; DNA: TGCGCCAGCAGCCCCGTTATGGGCGGGGGGGCTTGGGATACGCAGTATTTT
size: -; D: -; V: TRBV9; J: TRBJ2-3; CDR3: CASSVRASSTDTQYF; DNA: TGTGCCAGCAGCGTTAGGGCTAGTAGCACAGATACGCAGTATTTT
size: few; D: -; V: TRBV30; J: TRBJ2-1; CDR3: CASWGQTVNEQFF; DNA: TGTGCCTCCTGGGGGCAGACCGTCAATGAGCAGTTCTTC
size: once; D: TRBD2; V: TRBV7-3; J: TRBJ2-1; CDR3: CASSLSPGGSYNEQFF; DNA: TGTGCCAGCAGCTTATCCCCGGGGGGATCCTACAATGAGCAGTTCTTC
size: few; D: -; V: TRBV14; J: TRBJ1-2; CDR3: CASSRGTSYGYTF; DNA: TGTGCCAGCAGCCGCGGGACAAGTTATGGCTACACCTTC
size: -; D: -; V: TRBV28; J: TRBJ1-6; CDR3: CASSHGPNSPLHF; DNA: TGTGCCAGCAGCCATGGACCTAATTCACCCCTCCACTTT
size: -; D: -; V: TRBV7-9; J: TRBJ2-3; CDR3: CASSLGDPRTDTQYF; DNA: TGTGCCAGCAGCTTAGGGGACCCACGCACAGATACGCAGTATTTT
size: -; D: TRBD1; V: TRBV6-2/TRBV6-3; J: TRBJ1-1; CDR3: CASSWGQGATEAFF; DNA: TGTGCCAGCAGCTGGGGACAGGGGGCCACTGAAGCTTTCTTT
size: -; D: -; V: TRBV3-1/TRBV3-2; J: TRBJ2-3; CDR3: CASSQDSFGGGLLSTDTQYF; DNA: TGTGCCAGCAGCCAAGATAGCTTTGGGGGGGGCCTCCTTAGCACAGATACGCAGTATTTT
size: -; D: -; V: TRBV27; J: TRBJ2-3; CDR3: CASSLGGTQYF; DNA: TGTGCCAGCTCCCTTGGCGGTACGCAGTATTTT
size: -; D: -; V: TRBV9; J: TRBJ1-3; CDR3: CASSVGQERNTIYF; DNA: TGTGCCAGCAGCGTAGGCCAGGAACGAAACACCATATATTTT
size: -; D: TRBD2; V: TRBV11-3; J: TRBJ2-3; CDR3: CASSLVAGDTDTQYF; DNA: TGTGCCAGCAGCTTAGTAGCGGGGGACACAGATACGCAGTATTTT
size: -; D: -; V: TRBV3-1/TRBV3-2; J: TRBJ1-2; CDR3: CASRPTGLINYGYTF; DNA: TGTGCCAGCAGACCAACAGGTTTAATTAACTATGGCTACACCTTC
size: -; D: TRBD2; V: TRBV28; J: TRBJ2-3; CDR3: CASRPGTSKGESQYF; DNA: TGTGCCAGCCGTCCTGGGACTAGTAAAGGCGAGTCGCAGTATTTT
size: -; D: TRBD1; V: TRBV7-2; J: TRBJ1-3; CDR3: CASSLTGPGNTIYF; DNA: TGTGCCAGCAGCCTGACAGGGCCAGGAAACACCATATATTTT
size: -; D: -; V: TRBV20-1; J: TRBJ2-1; CDR3: CSASQPGLSYNEQFF; DNA: TGCAGTGCTAGTCAACCGGGGCTCTCCTACAATGAGCAGTTCTTC
size: -; D: TRBD2; V: TRBV2; J: TRBJ2-4; CDR3: CASSILGGDKNIQYF; DNA: TGTGCCAGCAGTATACTGGGAGGGGACAAAAACATTCAGTACTTC
size: -; D: TRBD1; V: TRBV6-5; J: TRBJ1-2; CDR3: CASSYLRTGGSYGYTF; DNA: TGTGCCAGCAGTTATCTAAGGACAGGGGGCTCCTATGGCTACACCTTC
size: -; D: -; V: TRBV18; J: TRBJ2-4; CDR3: CASSPLNPQSGDIQYF; DNA: TGTGCCAGCTCACCACTCAATCCTCAGTCGGGGGACATTCAGTACTTC
size: -; D: -; V: TRBV3-1/TRBV3-2; J: TRBJ1-1; CDR3: CASSLPGREQDVRTEAFF; DNA: TGTGCCAGCAGCCTACCGGGTAGGGAACAGGATGTTCGCACTGAAGCTTTCTTT
size: -; D: -; V: TRBV7-9; J: TRBJ1-6; CDR3: CASSLGFNSPLHF; DNA: TGTGCCAGCAGCCTGGGATTTAATTCACCCCTCCACTTT
size: -; D: -; V: TRBV3-1/TRBV3-2; J: TRBJ2-3; CDR3: CASSGQGRGTDTQYF; DNA: TGTGCCAGCAGCGGGCAGGGGCGGGGCACAGATACGCAGTATTTT
size: -; D: -; V: TRBV7-9; J: TRBJ1-1; CDR3: CASSLAGNTEAFF; DNA: TGTGCCAGCAGCTTGGCAGGGAACACTGAAGCTTTCTTT
size: -; D: TRBD1; V: TRBV2; J: TRBJ1-2; CDR3: CASRDRANRDYGYTF; DNA: TGTGCCAGCAGGGACAGGGCGAATCGGGACTATGGCTACACCTTC
size: few; D: -; V: TRBV24-1; J: TRBJ2-3; CDR3: CATSDGASLGTDTQYF; DNA: TGTGCCACCTCCGACGGGGCCTCTCTTGGGACAGATACGCAGTATTTT